This passage covers 20 T cell receptor beta chains from one sample sequenced in a study of CD8 T cells in Susac syndrome. cDNA came from approximately 0.5 to 1 ug RNA primed by random hexamers. TCRdb ran MiXCR on the immunoSEQ multiplex PCR reads and lists one entry per CDR3 protein. The sample has about 84,000 distinct CDR3 sequences; 95% to 96% are singletons. Sequencing input: CD8+ T cells from PBMCs. These receptor sequences come from a human donor with Susac syndrome.

V is TRBV7-2 and J is TRBJ2-1, with 7 bases matching TRBD2. The CDR3 loop spans 12 amino acids. Per the germline V gene, CDR1 is SGHTA and CDR2 is FQGNSA. Trimming at V came to 8 bases and at J to 4 bases, leaving 2 bases not matched to a gene. The CDR3 DNA sequence: TGTGCCAGCCTTAGCGGGTACAATGAGCAGTTCTTC. Protein sequence: CASLSGYNEQFF.

The CDR3 coding sequence is TGCAGTGCTAGAGATAGGGAGACTAGCGGGGGGGCGGGTAATGAGCAGTTCTTC. Its protein is CSARDRETSGGAGNEQFF. V is TRBV20-1 and J is TRBJ2-1; 14 nucleotides match TRBD2. V was pared by 0 bases and J by 7 bases, with 11 bases of the junction left unmatched. This CDR3 is built from 18 residues. Looked up from germline, CDR1 is DFQATT and CDR2 is SNEGSKA (reference sequence).

The CDR3 DNA sequence: TGCAGTGCTAATGAGCAGTTCTTC. Translating gives CSANEQFF. The genes are TRBV20-1 and TRBJ2-1; D is unresolved. In germline, CDR1 is DFQATT, CDR2 SNEGSKA (reference sequence). The CDR3 has 8 residues. The V and J ends lost 4 bases and 8 bases respectively, with 0 bases between them.

The rearrangement uses TRBV14 and TRBJ1-5; D is uncertain. This CDR3 has 15 residues. V shed 3 bases and J shed 0 bases, with 9 bases lying between them. The germline gives CDR1 SGHDN, CDR2 FVKESK. The CDR3 is CASSHHSYSNQPQHF. The CDR3, as DNA: TGTGCCAGCAGCCATCACAGCTATAGCAATCAGCCCCAGCATTTT.

The rearrangement links TRBV20-1 to TRBJ2-1, with D unresolved. Germline V gene lookup returns CDR1 DFQATT and CDR2 SNEGSKA (reference sequence). There are 13 residues in the CDR3. V was trimmed by 7 bases and J by 0 bases, leaving 10 bases between them. CDR3 region: CSVPDTSYNEQFF. The CDR3, as DNA: TGCAGTGTTCCAGACACCTCCTACAATGAGCAGTTCTTC.

The rearrangement links TRBV2 to TRBJ2-1, with 8 nucleotides matching TRBD2. Germline CDR1 is SNHLY and CDR2 is FYNNEI. This CDR3 spans 14 amino acids. Trimming at V came to 8 bases and at J to 3 bases, leaving 6 bases not matched to a gene. CDR3 in DNA: TGTGCCAGCGGTAGCGGGGAGCTCTACAATGAGCAGTTCTTC. Amino acid sequence: CASGSGELYNEQFF.

This clonotype occurred once. The chain has TRBV20-1 and TRBJ2-7; D is possibly TRBD1 (6 bases). The germline V and J ends were trimmed by 3 bases and 0 bases, with 21 bases remaining between them. CDR1 and CDR2 from the germline V gene are DFQATT and SNEGSKA (reference sequence). There are 17 residues in the CDR3. CDR3 loop: CSASHRPGQTSSYEQYV. CDR3 nucleotide sequence: TGCAGTGCTAGTCATCGCCCAGGACAGACGAGCTCCTACGAGCAGTACGTC.

This chain uses TRBV28 with TRBJ2-7; a possible D gene is TRBD2 (5 bases). V lost 1 base and J lost 0, with 13 bases in between. Germline CDR1 is MDHEN and CDR2 is SYDVKM. The CDR3 runs 16 residues. CDR3 protein: CASSLFAGIVSYEQYF. DNA of the CDR3: TGTGCCAGCAGTTTATTTGCGGGTATCGTCTCCTACGAGCAGTACTTC.

The chain is built from TRBV5-1 and TRBJ2-3; 7 bases map to TRBD1. This CDR3 region has 14 residues. Germline lookup yields CDR1 SGHRS and CDR2 YFSETQ. The CDR3 coding sequence is TGCGGTTCAAAGGGGGCTTCGAGCACAGATACGCAGTATTTT. Translated, it gives CGSKGASSTDTQYF.

The chain joins TRBV30 to TRBJ2-2; D uncertain. Trimming took 8 bases from V and 6 from J, leaving 22 bases between them. The germline gives CDR1 GTSNPN, CDR2 SVGIG (reference sequence). The length of the CDR3 is 15 residues. The CDR3 loop is CATMNTRRPSGELFF. DNA of the CDR3: TGTGCCACCATGAACACCCGCCGGCCCTCCGGGGAGCTGTTTTTT.

This clonotype showed up just once. This sequence joins TRBV7-9 and TRBJ2-1; the match to TRBD2 covers 10 bases. The ends lost 5 bases at V and 5 bases at J; junction bases unmatched: 9. CDR1 SEHNR and CDR2 FQNEAQ come from the germline V gene (reference sequence). The CDR3 extends over 16 amino acids. CDR3 sequence reads: CASSPKFSGGNNEQFF. For the CDR3, the DNA is TGTGCCAGCAGCCCCAAATTTAGCGGGGGGAACAATGAGCAGTTCTTC. Full variable domain (missing parts from reference TRBV7-9 and TRBJ2-1): DTGVSQNPRHKITKRGQNVTFRCDPISEHNRLYWYRQTLGQGPEFLTYFQNEAQLEKSRLLSDRFSAERPKGSFSTLEIQRTEQGDSAMYLCASSPKFSGGNNEQFFGPGTRLTVL.

The chain combines TRBV7-8 with TRBJ2-1; 9 positions match TRBD2. J lost 4 bases, V lost 0 bases, and 10 bases had no gene match. CDR1 and CDR2 (germline): SGHVS, FQNEAQ. The length of the CDR3 is 18 residues. CDR3 sequence: CASSLASLAGRPYNEQFF. The CDR3, as DNA: TGTGCCAGCAGCTTAGCCTCACTAGCGGGTCGACCTTACAATGAGCAGTTCTTC.

V usage is TRBV27 and J usage is TRBJ2-5; the D is unclear. Trimming cost V 8 bases and J 4 bases, with 5 bases left between them. The CDR3 covers 10 residues. The germline CDR1 and CDR2 sequences are MNHEY and SMNVEV (reference sequence). CDR3 nucleotide sequence: TGTGCCAGCGGAAGAGAGACCCAGTACTTC. Amino acids: CASGRETQYF.

The chain links TRBV14 to TRBJ2-2; D is possibly TRBD2 (6 bases). CDR3 length: 16 amino acids. Trimming took 4 bases from V and 1 from J, leaving 13 bases between them. Germline CDR1 and CDR2: SGHDN and FVKESK. CDR3: CASSLRVAENTGELFF. As DNA, the CDR3 is TGTGCCAGCAGCCTTCGAGTAGCGGAGAACACCGGGGAGCTGTTTTTT. The whole variable domain, remainder taken from reference TRBV14 and TRBJ2-2, is EAGVTQFPSHSVIEKGQTVTLRCDPISGHDNLYWYRRVMGKEIKFLLHFVKESKQDESGMPNNRFLAERTGGTYSTLKVQPAELEDSGVYFCASSLRVAENTGELFFGEGSRLTVL.

The chain uses TRBV20-1 and TRBJ1-4; D is undetermined. The V gene lost 3 bases and the J gene lost 1 base, with 9 bases spanning the gap. The CDR3 runs to 14 residues. CDR1 and CDR2 (germline): DFQATT, SNEGSKA (reference sequence). The CDR3: CSASSQLTNEKLFF. The CDR3 DNA follows: TGCAGTGCTAGCTCCCAGTTAACTAATGAAAAACTGTTTTTT.

J is TRBJ2-1 and V is TRBV3-1; 7 bases map to TRBD2. Trimming at V came to 0 bases and at J to 8 bases, leaving 13 bases not matched to a gene. CDR1 is LGHDT, CDR2 YNNKEL, per germline (reference sequence). This CDR3 has 17 amino acids. DNA for the CDR3: TGTGCCAGCAGCCAAGATCAGGGAGGGTTGGGCGGCGATGAGCAGTTCTTC. Protein sequence: CASSQDQGGLGGDEQFF.

This chain uses TRBV6-2 or TRBV6-3 with TRBJ1-1; a weak D match, TRBD1 (5 bases). This CDR3 has 17 residues. Per germline, CDR1 MNHEY and CDR2 SVGEGT. V lost 0 bases to trimming and J lost 1 base, with 15 bases between them. This chain's CDR3 is CASSYSPWRGRNTEAFF. DNA for the CDR3: TGTGCCAGCAGTTACTCCCCTTGGAGGGGCCGGAACACTGAAGCTTTCTTT.

The chain couples TRBV20-1 to TRBJ2-3, with 8 bases fitting TRBD2. The CDR3 is 15 amino acids. J was trimmed by 0 bases and V by 6 bases; bases with no gene match: 8. Per germline, CDR1 DFQATT and CDR2 SNEGSKA (reference sequence). The DNA for the CDR3 is TGCAGTGCCACAGCGGGAGTGATGAGCACAGATACGCAGTATTTT. Its protein product is CSATAGVMSTDTQYF.

This chain connects TRBV15 to TRBJ2-2, with 7 bases matching TRBD2. The CDR3 totals 15 residues. Germline lookup yields CDR1 LNHNV and CDR2 YYDKDF (reference sequence). V shed 4 bases and J 9 bases; nucleotides not matched to a gene: 11. The CDR3 is CATSKRGGVGWELFF. The DNA for the CDR3 is TGTGCCACCAGCAAACGGGGAGGGGTTGGTTGGGAGCTGTTTTTT.

The sample holds one count of this clonotype. V is TRBV7-2 and J is TRBJ2-3; TRBD2 might be the D (6 bases). Trimming stripped 5 bases from V and 1 base from J, with 10 bases between. The germline V gene has CDR1 SGHTA and CDR2 FQGNSA. This CDR3 has 14 amino acids. The CDR3 sequence: CASSPGLGTDTQYF. The CDR3 DNA sequence: TGTGCCAGCAGCCCGGGACTGGGCACAGATACGCAGTATTTT.